Given below is one T cell receptor beta chain in context. Its specificity is unknown. The CDR3 is 15 residues long. Germline V gene sequence: CDR1 KGHSH, CDR2 LQKENI. Trimming removed 1 base at V and 4 bases at J, with 14 bases between. Primers included in the PCR were 60 Vbeta and 13 Jbeta primers. Generated by immunoSEQ multiplex PCR, the TCRdb table keeps only in-frame clones and is missing some. Of tens of thousands of clones listed, less than 75% are singletons. Likely unrecorded immune exposures existed in these nominally healthy donors. This sample was included in a study of cytomegalovirus exposure and HLA in healthy donors. Study information: Membership in the Caucasian-associated ancestry cluster was found for 75% to 85% of approximately 400 genotyped donors. Study results and caveats: It was only CMV serostatus that was available as immune exposure information.

The chain links TRBV18 to TRBJ2-7, with a possible D match to TRBD1 (6 bases). The sequenced material came from PBMCs. The sequence derives from a woman aged 50 to 60 in good health and CMV-seropositive. The CDR3 sequence is CASSPRADSPYEQYF. In nucleotides, the CDR3 is TGTGCCAGCTCACCACGAGCGGACAGCCCATACGAGCAGTACTTC.